Each of the 25 T cell receptor beta chains below was sequenced from the same sample in a study of graft-versus-host responses after intestinal transplantation. Their antigens are not known. The data were produced by immunoSEQ multiplex PCR, yet TCRdb's version contains in-frame clones alone and is incomplete. The top ten clones hold approximately 1.3% of a sample with 60,000 to 80,000 clones, 80% to 95% of them seen once. Sequences were derived from unstimulated CD8+ T cells sorted from spleen or lymph node cells, sampled before intestinal transplant. These receptors came from a human donor who received an intestinal transplant.

This chain joins TRBV7-9 and TRBJ1-2; 8 bases agree with TRBD1. With V trimmed by 1 base and J by 4 bases, 11 bases remained unmatched. This CDR3 region has 17 residues. CDR1 SEHNR and CDR2 FQNEAQ come from the germline V gene (reference sequence). CDR3 region: CASSLVAAGGLSYGYTF. The CDR3 region has the DNA TGTGCCAGCAGCTTAGTTGCCGCAGGGGGCTTGTCCTATGGCTACACCTTC. Supplemented by reference TRBV7-9 and TRBJ1-2, the full variable domain reads DTGVSQNPRHKITKRGQNVTFRCDPISEHNRLYWYRQTLGQGPEFLTYFQNEAQLEKSRLLSDRFSAERPKGSFSTLEIQRTEQGDSAMYLCASSLVAAGGLSYGYTFGSGTRLTVV.

This clone was observed a single time. The chain combines TRBV28 with TRBJ1-5, with D perhaps TRBD1 (5 bases). Between the trimmed V and J ends, which lost 3 bases and 3 bases, there was a span of 12 bases. CDR3 length equals 15 residues. CDR1 and CDR2 (germline): MDHEN, SYDVKM. The DNA of the CDR3 is TGTGCCAGCAGTTTGCCGACAGTCTTCAATCAGCCCCAGCATTTT. It encodes CASSLPTVFNQPQHF.

The chain combines TRBV7-9 with TRBJ1-1, with D possibly TRBD1 on 6 matching bases. The germline gives CDR1 SEHNR, CDR2 FQNEAQ (reference sequence). V shed 4 bases and J shed 1 base, with 16 bases lying between them. The CDR3 totals 16 residues. CDR3 nucleotide sequence: TGTGCCAGCAGCTGGGTGGGGGGGCCGGAGAACACTGAAGCTTTCTTT. Translated, it gives CASSWVGGPENTEAFF.

The chain carries TRBV4-2 and TRBJ2-5; 12 nucleotides agree with TRBD2. V trimming: 1 base; J trimming: 5 bases; junction bases outside the gene matches: 14. CDR1 and CDR2 (germline): LGHNA, YNFKEQ. This CDR3 is built from 19 residues. The chain's CDR3 is CASSQVGLAGGPVGETQYF. The CDR3 coding sequence is TGTGCCAGCAGCCAAGTTGGGCTAGCGGGGGGGCCGGTGGGGGAGACCCAGTACTTC.

CDR3 sequence (DNA): TGTGCCAGCAGCTTAGAGCAGGGTGATAGGGCAGATACGCAGTATTTT. It is translated as CASSLEQGDRADTQYF. The V call is TRBV7-8, the J call TRBJ2-3; tentative D call: TRBD1 (5 bases). Germline CDR1 is SGHVS and CDR2 is FQNEAQ. V was shortened by 1 base and J by 4 bases, with 15 bases between the two germline ends. The CDR3 is 16 residues long.

The rearrangement joins TRBV13 to TRBJ2-1, with 9 bases aligning to TRBD2. The germline CDR1 and CDR2 sequences are PRHDT and FYEKMQ (reference sequence). The CDR3 loop spans 15 amino acids. V trimming: 5 bases; J trimming: 7 bases; junction bases outside the gene matches: 9. The CDR3 DNA sequence: TGTGCCAGCAGCCACAGGCGGGGGGGTGGGAATGAGCAGTTCTTC. This codes for CASSHRRGGGNEQFF.

The chain has TRBV2 and TRBJ2-7; D is unresolved. V lost 7 bases and J lost 2, with 6 bases in between. The CDR3 contains 11 residues. CDR1 is SNHLY and CDR2 is FYNNEI in the germline V gene. The CDR3 nucleotides are TGTGCCAGCACTTCAGCCTACGAGCAGTACTTC. As protein: CASTSAYEQYF.

This clone was observed a single time. The chain uses TRBV29-1 and TRBJ2-5, with 7 bases matching TRBD2. The CDR3 is 15 amino acids. The V gene's germline CDR1 is SQVTM and CDR2 ANQGSEA. The V gene end was trimmed by 3 bases and the J gene end by 5 bases; junction bases not matched to a gene: 12. DNA for the CDR3: TGCAGCGTTGAGGGGGTAGGGAGGGCTGGGGAGACCCAGTACTTC. As protein: CSVEGVGRAGETQYF.

The chain has TRBV10-3 and TRBJ1-2; D possibly corresponds to TRBD1 (5 bases). Per germline, CDR1 ENHRY and CDR2 SYGVKD. V was shortened by 6 bases and J by 8 bases, with 16 bases between the two germline ends. The length of the CDR3 is 13 residues. DNA for the CDR3: TGTGCCATCAGACGACAGTCCCTACTAGGCTACACCTTC. Protein sequence: CAIRRQSLLGYTF.

The chain combines TRBV5-8 with TRBJ1-2; D not resolved. Trimming pared 1 base from V and 8 bases from J, leaving 15 bases between. The germline V gene has CDR1 SGHTS and CDR2 YDEGEE. The CDR3 runs to 14 residues. CDR3 in DNA: TGTGCCAGCAGCTTGTATGAGGCCTCGGGGGGCTACACCTTC. Its translation is CASSLYEASGGYTF. Variable domain in full (rest from reference TRBV5-8 and TRBJ1-2): EAGVTQSPTHLIKTRGQQATLRCSPISGHTSVYWYQQALGLGLQFLLWYDEGEERNRGNFPPRFSGRQFPNYSSELNVNALELEDSALYLCASSLYEASGGYTFGSGTRLTVV.

This sequence joins TRBV29-1 and TRBJ1-2; perhaps TRBD1 as D (5 bases). The CDR3 has 13 amino acids. The germline CDR1 and CDR2 sequences are SQVTM and ANQGSEA. V lost 4 bases and J lost 1, with 10 bases in between. CDR3: CSVGGGDNYGYTF. Written as DNA, the CDR3 is TGCAGCGTTGGCGGGGGGGATAACTATGGCTACACCTTC.

The J gene is TRBJ1-1, the V gene TRBV2; the D gene is possibly TRBD1 (6 bases). V was shortened by 9 bases and J by 1 base, with 12 bases between the two germline ends. Germline loops: CDR1 SNHLY, CDR2 FYNNEI. This CDR3 spans 13 amino acids. The CDR3 DNA sequence: TGTGCCAGGAAATTACAGGGGAACACTGAAGCTTTCTTT. It yields the protein CARKLQGNTEAFF.

The rearrangement joins TRBV2 to TRBJ1-4, with TRBD1 identical over 9 bases. The ends lost 4 bases at V and 6 bases at J; junction bases unmatched: 9. The CDR3 has 16 amino acids. Germline CDR1 reads SNHLY; CDR2 reads FYNNEI. Here the CDR3 reads CASSVGTGLVDEKLFF. Here the CDR3 DNA reads TGTGCCAGCAGTGTAGGGACAGGGTTGGTAGATGAAAAACTGTTTTTT.

This chain connects TRBV25-1 to TRBJ2-7, with a tentative D call TRBD1 (5 bases). The V and J ends lost 2 bases and 9 bases respectively, with 17 bases between them. Germline CDR1 reads MGHDK; CDR2 reads SYGVNS. The CDR3 has 14 amino acids. CDR3 amino acids: CASSENMAGSAQYF. The CDR3 bases are TGTGCCAGCAGTGAAAACATGGCAGGGTCAGCGCAGTACTTC.

This clone showed up just once. Other DNA sequences of this sample code for an identical CDR3. Written as DNA, the CDR3 is TGCAGCGTTGATGGAGGGGCCTACAATGAGCAGTTCTTC. Residues: CSVDGGAYNEQFF. V gene TRBV29-1 combines with J gene TRBJ2-1; D might be TRBD2 (6 bases). The CDR3 is 13 residues long. V lost 3 bases and J 2 bases, leaving 8 bases between the germline ends. The germline CDR1 and CDR2 sequences are SQVTM and ANQGSEA.

This chain uses TRBV5-6 with TRBJ1-2, with TRBD1 as a possible D gene (6 bases). This CDR3 has 14 amino acids. With 4 bases removed from V and 2 bases from J, the gap between germline ends came to 12 bases. Germline CDR1 reads SGHDT; CDR2 reads YYEEEE. The CDR3 spells CASSQLGGNYGYTF. The CDR3 bases are TGTGCCAGCAGCCAACTAGGGGGAAACTATGGCTACACCTTC.

The chain joins TRBV7-9 to TRBJ1-2, with 12 bases lining up with TRBD1. Germline V gene lookup returns CDR1 SEHNR and CDR2 FQNEAQ (reference sequence). The ends lost 5 bases at V and 3 bases at J; junction bases unmatched: 13. The CDR3 sequence is 18 residues long. CDR3 in DNA: TGTGCCAGCAGCCTAAGAAGGGGACAGGGGGCAATCGACTATGGCTACACCTTC. Its translation: CASSLRRGQGAIDYGYTF. Using reference TRBV7-9 and TRBJ1-2 for the parts outside the CDR3, the full variable domain is DTGVSQNPRHKITKRGQNVTFRCDPISEHNRLYWYRQTLGQGPEFLTYFQNEAQLEKSRLLSDRFSAERPKGSFSTLEIQRTEQGDSAMYLCASSLRRGQGAIDYGYTFGSGTRLTVV.

The genes are TRBV19 and TRBJ2-2; possibly TRBD1 for D (6 bases). Germline V CDR1 and CDR2: LNHDA, SQIVND (reference sequence). This CDR3 has 14 residues. V was cut by 5 bases and J by 4 bases, with 11 bases left in between. The CDR3 region is CASSPDRTTGELFF. CDR3 DNA: TGTGCCAGTAGTCCCGACAGGACCACCGGGGAGCTGTTTTTT.

The gene calls are TRBV13 and TRBJ1-1; possible D gene TRBD1, 6 bases. CDR3 size: 12 residues. Germline V gives CDR1 PRHDT, CDR2 FYEKMQ (reference sequence). The ends were cut back, 11 bases at V and 6 bases at J, with 16 bases in the middle. CDR3: CAAGGQDSEAFF. The CDR3 DNA reads as TGTGCCGCGGGGGGCCAGGACTCTGAAGCTTTCTTT. Variable domain in full (rest from reference TRBV13 and TRBJ1-1): AAGVIQSPRHLIKEKRETATLKCYPIPRHDTVYWYQQGPGQDPQFLISFYEKMQSDKGSIPDRFSAQQFSDYHSELNMSSLELGDSALYFCAAGGQDSEAFFGQGTRLTVV.

On this clone itself: The sample holds other DNA sequences that translate to the same CDR3. The chain uses TRBV5-6 and TRBJ2-7; 7 positions match TRBD1. CDR3 length: 15 amino acids. In germline, CDR1 is SGHDT, CDR2 YYEEEE. The J segment lost 4 bases and the V segment lost 0 bases, leaving 7 bases of the junction unmatched. For the CDR3, the DNA is TGTGCCAGCAGCTTGGGACAGGGAGTGGGGTACGAGCAGTACTTC. It specifies CASSLGQGVGYEQYF.

This rearrangement joins TRBV7-6 to TRBJ1-5; D is possibly TRBD1 (5 bases). This CDR3 comprises 14 residues. The germline V and J ends were trimmed by 1 base and 3 bases, with 7 bases remaining between them. Germline V gives CDR1 SGHVS, CDR2 FNYEAQ. In DNA form, the CDR3 reads TGTGCCAGCAGCTTAGAGGGGAACAATCAGCCCCAGCATTTT. Translating it yields CASSLEGNNQPQHF. The variable domain in full, with the rest retrieved from reference TRBV7-6 and TRBJ1-5, is GAGVSQSPRYKVTKRGQDVALRCDPISGHVSLYWYRQALGQGPEFLTYFNYEAQQDKSGLPNDRFSAERPEGSISTLTIQRTEQRDSAMYRCASSLEGNNQPQHFGDGTRLSIL.

This chain joins TRBV29-1 and TRBJ2-7, with a tentative D call TRBD1 (7 bases). CDR1 and CDR2 from the germline V gene are SQVTM and ANQGSEA. Trimming removed 1 base at V and 3 bases at J, with 13 bases between. The CDR3 spans 14 residues. For the CDR3, the DNA is TGCAGCGTTGAAGGGGCGGGACAGAGCTACGAGCAGTACTTC. Translation gives CSVEGAGQSYEQYF.

The chain couples TRBV4-1 to TRBJ1-4; D not certain. CDR3 length equals 13 residues. CDR1 and CDR2 from the germline V gene are MGHRA and YSYEKL. Trimming removed 3 bases at V and 7 bases at J, with 9 bases between. The CDR3 region has the DNA TGCGCCAGCAGCCACCTCGCGGGTGAAAAACTGTTTTTT. As protein: CASSHLAGEKLFF.

This chain joins TRBV25-1 and TRBJ2-7, with 8 bases matching TRBD2. This CDR3 is 15 amino acids long. The V gene end was trimmed by 3 bases and the J gene end by 4 bases; junction bases not matched to a gene: 8. CDR1 is MGHDK and CDR2 is SYGVNS in the germline V gene. CDR3: CASSELRGASYEQYF. CDR3 nucleotide sequence: TGTGCCAGCAGTGAGTTGCGGGGGGCTTCGTACGAGCAGTACTTC.

V gene TRBV7-9 combines with J gene TRBJ2-5, with 7 bases aligning to TRBD2. Trimming cost V 8 bases and J 14 bases; bases outside gene matches: 14. The CDR3 is 12 residues long. Per germline, CDR1 SEHNR and CDR2 FQNEAQ (reference sequence). CDR3 amino acids: CASAGGWKPPYF. CDR3 in DNA: TGTGCCAGCGCCGGGGGGTGGAAGCCCCCTTACTTC.